The clone carrying this T cell receptor beta chain was detected ten times or more. Antigen: not known. The data were taken from a study of T cells in Graves' hyperthyroidism and ophthalmopathy. Researchers took RNA transcripts and amplified the TCR beta CDR3 regions from them. HTBI primers were the set used in a first-round RT-PCR of the TCR CDR3. TCRdb used MiXCR to reprocess the multiplex PCR reads, holding one entry per CDR3 protein. The table records roughly 710,000 distinct CDR3 sequences, around a third of them present only once. The germline V and J ends were trimmed by 8 bases and 0 bases, with 7 bases remaining between them. CDR3 size: 12 residues. Germline assignment: CDR1 WSHSY and CDR2 SAAADI. Whole-study findings and limits: The model predicted ophthalmopathy a median around seven months before onset.

Graves' hyperthyroidism is called stable when ophthalmopathy does not progress within 18 months. Clinical symptoms, serum thyroxine, TRAb, thyroid ultrasound and orbital computed tomography informed diagnoses. This chain links TRBV10-2 with TRBJ1-1; no clear D. The source of this sequence is a woman aged 40-49 years with Graves' hyperthyroidism. Source material: blood. The CDR3: CASGQMNTEAFF. The CDR3 DNA is TGCGCCAGCGGGCAGATGAACACTGAAGCTTTCTTT.